Listed here are 4 T cell receptor beta chains from one sample, sequenced in a study of blood T cells in healthy people across ages. Next came a second PCR, run for about 6 to 12 cycles, which used a sample-barcoded 5' primer along with a J-beta primer mix. TCRdb reprocessed the 5' RACE reads via MiXCR and lists one record per CDR3 protein. This sample has some 800,000 distinct CDR3 sequences, with just under 25% found just once. These records were also assigned to another study, of T cells of mothers and their children.

Sequencing used blood. The receptor set was obtained from a boy aged 5-17 years in good health.

This clonotype was detected only a few times. The chain recombines TRBV6-6 with TRBJ2-5, with 10 bases fitting TRBD2. The CDR3 spans 14 residues. CDR1 is MNHNY, CDR2 SVGAGI, per germline (reference sequence). The V gene end was trimmed by 6 bases and the J gene end by 5 bases; junction bases not matched to a gene: 6. In DNA, the CDR3 is TGTGCCAGCAGCCGTAGCGGGGGGCTTGAGACCCAGTACTTC. Translation: CASSRSGGLETQYF.

This clonotype was detected only a few times. This sequence joins TRBV5-4 and TRBJ2-4; TRBD1 matches 7 bases. The CDR3 is 15 residues long. Germline CDR1 is SGHNT and CDR2 is YYREEE (reference sequence). With 2 bases clipped from V and 2 bases from J, the junction kept 4 bases outside the gene matches. Written as DNA, the CDR3 is TGTGCCAGCAGCTTTTCAGGGGGTTCCAAAAACATTCAGTACTTC. Translating gives CASSFSGGSKNIQYF.

CDR3: CASSLHQDMGEQYF. The CDR3 DNA reads as TGCGCCAGCAGCTTGCATCAAGATATGGGTGAGCAGTACTTC. This chain connects TRBV5-1 to TRBJ2-7; no reliable D call. V was shortened by 1 base and J by 7 bases, with 15 bases between the two germline ends. The V gene's germline CDR1 is SGHRS and CDR2 YFSETQ. The CDR3 sequence is 14 residues long.

The table lists this clonotype with many counts. The chain uses TRBV20-1 and TRBJ2-3; D possibly corresponds to TRBD1 (5 bases). CDR1 and CDR2 (germline): DFQATT, SNEGSKA (reference sequence). V was pared by 6 bases and J by 6 bases, with 7 bases between. The CDR3 covers 10 residues. CDR3 protein: CSAGVDTQYF. The CDR3 DNA is TGCAGTGCAGGGGTGGATACGCAGTATTTT.